This T cell receptor (beta chain) was recorded in a study of regulatory T cells in long-lasting Graves disease. Findings of the study overall: New patients shared some 980 public clonotypes, and persistent patients shared more, with under 3,500.

Regarding time point: persistent/refractory GD, antithyroid drugs over 5 years with positive TRAb. PBMC-derived RNA was used for the TCR library. Collection of peripheral blood (roughly 9.7 milliliters) was done using EDTA tubes. Arm-PCR of CDR3 regions with iRepertoire HTBI primers generated TCR beta libraries. Original handling: About 62 TRBV and around 15 TRBJ segments were identified across samples. TCRdb passed the multiplex PCR reads through MiXCR, listing each CDR3 protein once. TCRdb, not the original authors, processed these V and J calls. Of roughly 400,000 distinct CDR3 sequences listed, roughly a fifth were seen once; the top ten hold roughly an eighth. This clonotype showed up just a few times. Antigen unknown. The germline V gene encodes CDR1 MNHEY and CDR2 SVGAGI. The CDR3 is 12 residues long. The germline V and J ends were trimmed by 4 bases and 5 bases, with 8 bases remaining between them.

The sequenced sample was peripheral blood mononuclear cells (PBMCs), obtained when the disease was refractory, from a patient treated with antithyroid drugs. The receptor was derived from a female donor with Graves disease. This chain connects TRBV6-5 to TRBJ2-5; no firm D call. In DNA form, the CDR3 reads TGTGCCAGCAGTTGGGATAGTGAGACCCAGTACTTC. The encoded protein is CASSWDSETQYF.